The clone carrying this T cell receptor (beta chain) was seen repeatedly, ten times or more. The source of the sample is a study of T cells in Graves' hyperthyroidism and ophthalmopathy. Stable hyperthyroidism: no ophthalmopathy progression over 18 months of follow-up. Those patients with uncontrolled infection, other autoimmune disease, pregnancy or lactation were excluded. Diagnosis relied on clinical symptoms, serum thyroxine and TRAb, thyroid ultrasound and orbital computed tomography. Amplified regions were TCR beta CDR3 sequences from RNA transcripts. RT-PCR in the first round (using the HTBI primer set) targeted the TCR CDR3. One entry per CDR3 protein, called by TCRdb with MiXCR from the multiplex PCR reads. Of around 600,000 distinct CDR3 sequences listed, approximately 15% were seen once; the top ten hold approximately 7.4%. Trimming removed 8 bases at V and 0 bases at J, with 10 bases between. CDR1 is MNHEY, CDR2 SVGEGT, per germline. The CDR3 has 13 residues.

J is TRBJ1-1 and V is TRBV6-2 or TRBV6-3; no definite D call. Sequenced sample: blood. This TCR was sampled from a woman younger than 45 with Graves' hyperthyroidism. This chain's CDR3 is CASLSGVNTEAFF. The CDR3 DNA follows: TGTGCCAGCCTATCTGGAGTGAACACTGAAGCTTTCTTT.